This is a list of T cell receptor beta chains from one sample in a study of T-cell memory formation after mild COVID-19. TCRdb independently ran MiXCR on the 5' RACE reads; one entry per CDR3 protein. The sample holds 100,000 to 130,000 distinct CDR3 sequences, around an eighth seen once. The source material was PBMCs or a T cell subset sorted from them (not recorded which). These receptors originate from a man younger than 30 who had mild COVID-19 (a few samples of this study predate the infection). Cell type and time point are not known. CDR3s include the opening cysteine and the closing phenylalanine or tryptophan. D genes are given only for firm matches. The listing skips clone size in some rows; elsewhere it reads once, few, many or a size class.

v_gene	j_gene	abundance	d_gene	CDR3nt	CDR3aa
TRBV12-3/TRBV12-4	TRBJ2-1	-	TRBD2	TGTGCCAGCATTGGGAGTAGCGGGGGTTTTGAGCAGTTCTTC	CASIGSSGGFEQFF
TRBV7-6	TRBJ1-3	-	-	TGTGCCAGCAGCCGGGACTTTAGCTCTGGAAACACCATATATTTT	CASSRDFSSGNTIYF
TRBV7-9	TRBJ2-1	-	-	TGTGCCAGCAGGACGGCTAACAATGAGCAGTTCTTC	CASRTANNEQFF
TRBV4-2	TRBJ2-5	many	TRBD2	TGTGCCAGCAGCCAAGATCGGGGGGGGCCAGAGACCCAGTACTTC	CASSQDRGGPETQYF
TRBV18	TRBJ1-2	few	-	TGTGCCAGCTCACCAAGGAGGCGAGACGCAGCCAACTATGGCTACACCTTC	CASSPRRRDAANYGYTF
TRBV6-5	TRBJ2-1	many	-	TGTGCCAGCAGTTACTCGGGTCTCTTTAGGACCCCCAATGAGCAGTTCTTC	CASSYSGLFRTPNEQFF
TRBV2	TRBJ2-2	few	TRBD2	TGTGCCAGCAGGAGTACTAGCGGGGGCACCAACACCGGGGAGCTGTTTTTT	CASRSTSGGTNTGELFF
TRBV7-9	TRBJ2-5	-	TRBD1	TGTGCCAGCAGCTCCCGGACAGGGGGCACGGCTGAGACCCAGTACTTC	CASSSRTGGTAETQYF
TRBV6-6	TRBJ1-4	few	-	TGTGCCAGCAGTATGGCAGTGGCTAATGAAAAACTGTTTTTT	CASSMAVANEKLFF
TRBV12-3/TRBV12-4	TRBJ2-1	few	-	TGTGCCAGCAGTTTTGCGGTCTACAATGAGCAGTTCTTC	CASSFAVYNEQFF
TRBV29-1	TRBJ1-2	-	-	TGCAGTTCCCGGGGTATGGAGTATGGCTACACCTTC	CSSRGMEYGYTF
TRBV7-2	TRBJ2-3	-	-	TGTGCCAGCAGCGGGGATAGCACAGATACGCAGTATTTT	CASSGDSTDTQYF
TRBV4-3	TRBJ2-2	-	TRBD1	TGCGCCAGCAGCCTACGGACAGGTGAAACCGGGGAGCTGTTTTTT	CASSLRTGETGELFF
TRBV4-3	TRBJ2-1	many	-	TGCGCCAGCAGCCAAGGTACAGGGCCCACCGGGAATGAGCAGTTCTTC	CASSQGTGPTGNEQFF
TRBV30	TRBJ1-1	few	TRBD1	TGTGCCTGGAGTCAAGGACAGGGCAGTGAAGCTTTCTTT	CAWSQGQGSEAFF
TRBV27	TRBJ2-3	-	TRBD2	TGTGCCAGTCTTACCCGGGGGGGGCTCACAGATACGCAGTATTTT	CASLTRGGLTDTQYF
TRBV4-1	TRBJ1-5	few	-	TGCGCCAGCAGCCAAGAGCCCAATCAGCCCCAGCATTTT	CASSQEPNQPQHF
TRBV6-6	TRBJ2-1	few	TRBD1	TGTGCCAGCAGTTACTCCCCCAACAGGGGGCCTTACAATGAGCAGTTCTTC	CASSYSPNRGPYNEQFF
TRBV10-3	TRBJ2-5	few	-	TGTGCCATCAGTGAGCGGGGGGCCGAGAGGGAGACCCAGTACTTC	CAISERGAERETQYF
TRBV6-2/TRBV6-3	TRBJ2-2	few	TRBD2	TGTGCCAGCAGCTCGCCGGGACTAGCGGGGGAAATCGCGAACACCGGGGAGCTGTTTTTT	CASSSPGLAGEIANTGELFF
TRBV4-1	TRBJ1-5	-	-	TGCGCCAGCAGCCAAGCTATCACAGGGATGGACCAGCCCCAGCATTTT	CASSQAITGMDQPQHF
TRBV4-1	TRBJ2-6	-	-	TGCGCCAGCAACGGGGCCTCTGGGGCCAACGTCCTGACTTTC	CASNGASGANVLTF
TRBV5-1	TRBJ1-2	few	-	TGCGCCAGCAGAGGGGAGGCGACTATGGACTATGGCTACACCTTC	CASRGEATMDYGYTF
TRBV7-2	TRBJ1-5	-	-	TGTGCCAGCAGCTTAGAACATCAGCCCCAGCATTTT	CASSLEHQPQHF
TRBV20-1	TRBJ2-1	many	-	TGCAGCGGGGACTCCTACAATGAGCAGTTCTTC	CSGDSYNEQFF
TRBV4-1	TRBJ1-4	few	-	TGCGCCAGCAGCCAGATTCAGGGTATGGGTGAAAAACTGTTTTTT	CASSQIQGMGEKLFF
TRBV11-2	TRBJ1-3	many	-	TGTGCCAGCAGCCAAACGGACGCCGCGAGCTCTGGAAACACCATATATTTT	CASSQTDAASSGNTIYF
TRBV20-1	TRBJ2-7	many	-	TGCAGTGCCCGCCCCGGCACCTACGAGCAGTACTTC	CSARPGTYEQYF